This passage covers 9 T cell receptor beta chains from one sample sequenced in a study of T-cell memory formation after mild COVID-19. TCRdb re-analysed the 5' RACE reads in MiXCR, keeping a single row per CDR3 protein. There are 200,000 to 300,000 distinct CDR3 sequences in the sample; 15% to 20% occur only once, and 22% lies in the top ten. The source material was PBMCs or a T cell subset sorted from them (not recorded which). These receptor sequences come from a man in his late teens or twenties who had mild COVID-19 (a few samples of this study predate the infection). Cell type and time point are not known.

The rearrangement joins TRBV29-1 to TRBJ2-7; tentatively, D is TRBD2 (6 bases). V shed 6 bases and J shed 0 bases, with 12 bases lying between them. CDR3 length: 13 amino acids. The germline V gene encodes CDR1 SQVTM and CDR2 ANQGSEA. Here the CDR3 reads CSVTDYFSYEQYF. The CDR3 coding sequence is TGCAGCGTGACGGACTATTTCTCCTACGAGCAGTACTTC.

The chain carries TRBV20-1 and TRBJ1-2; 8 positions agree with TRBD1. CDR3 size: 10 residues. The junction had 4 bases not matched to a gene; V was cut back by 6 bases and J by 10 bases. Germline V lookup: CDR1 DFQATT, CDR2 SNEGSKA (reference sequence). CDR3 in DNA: TGCAGTGCGCGGACAGGGAACTACACCTTC. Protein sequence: CSARTGNYTF.

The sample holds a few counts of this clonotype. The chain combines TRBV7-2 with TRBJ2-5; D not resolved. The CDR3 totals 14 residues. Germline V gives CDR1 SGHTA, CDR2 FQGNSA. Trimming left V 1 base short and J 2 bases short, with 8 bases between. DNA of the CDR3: TGTGCCAGCAGCTTAGTAGTGGGGCAAGAGACCCAGTACTTC. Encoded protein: CASSLVVGQETQYF.

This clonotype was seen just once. DNA for the CDR3: TGTGCCAGCAGCCCCCGCAGGGTTACGGGTGAGCAGTTCTTC. Protein sequence: CASSPRRVTGEQFF. The V gene is TRBV11-1, the J gene TRBJ2-1; D possibly corresponds to TRBD1 (5 bases). CDR3 length: 14 amino acids. CDR1 and CDR2 from the germline V gene are SGHAT and FQDESV (reference sequence). Deletions cut 5 bases from V and 9 bases from J, with 17 bases between.

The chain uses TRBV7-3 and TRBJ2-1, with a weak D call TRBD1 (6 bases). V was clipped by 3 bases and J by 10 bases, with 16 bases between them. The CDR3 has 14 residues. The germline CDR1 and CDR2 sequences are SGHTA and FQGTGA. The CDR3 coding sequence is TGTGCCAGCAGCTTGCAAGGGGGATCTAGGGAGCAGTTCTTC. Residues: CASSLQGGSREQFF. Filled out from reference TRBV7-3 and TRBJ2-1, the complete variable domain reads GAGVSQTPSNKVTEKGKYVELRCDPISGHTALYWYRQSLGQGPEFLIYFQGTGAADDSGLPNDRFFAVRPEGSVSTLKIQRTERGDSAVYLCASSLQGGSREQFFGPGTRLTVL.

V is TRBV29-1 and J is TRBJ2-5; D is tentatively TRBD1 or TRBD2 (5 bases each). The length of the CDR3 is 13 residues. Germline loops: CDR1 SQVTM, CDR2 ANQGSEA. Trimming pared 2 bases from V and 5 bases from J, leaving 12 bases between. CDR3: CSVEWGIGETQYF. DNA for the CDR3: TGCAGCGTTGAATGGGGGATTGGGGAGACCCAGTACTTC.

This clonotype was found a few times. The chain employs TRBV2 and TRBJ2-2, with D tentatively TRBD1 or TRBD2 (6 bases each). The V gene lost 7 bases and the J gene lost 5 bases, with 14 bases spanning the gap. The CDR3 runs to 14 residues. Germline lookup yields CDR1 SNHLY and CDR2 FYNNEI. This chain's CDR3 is CASNTGGSTGELFF. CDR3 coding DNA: TGTGCCAGCAACACCGGGGGCTCGACCGGGGAGCTGTTTTTT.

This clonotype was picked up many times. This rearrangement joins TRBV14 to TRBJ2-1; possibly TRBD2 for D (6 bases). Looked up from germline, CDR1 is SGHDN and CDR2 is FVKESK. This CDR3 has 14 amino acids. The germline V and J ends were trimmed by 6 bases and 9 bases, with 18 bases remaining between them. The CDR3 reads CASSSGEGYGEQFF. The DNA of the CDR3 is TGTGCCAGCAGTTCGGGAGAAGGGTACGGTGAGCAGTTCTTC.

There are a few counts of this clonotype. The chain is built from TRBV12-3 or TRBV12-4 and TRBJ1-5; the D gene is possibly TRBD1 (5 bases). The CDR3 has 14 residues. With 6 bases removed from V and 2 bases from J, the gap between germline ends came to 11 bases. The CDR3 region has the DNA TGTGCCAGCAGAATGGGGGTAGGCAATCAGCCCCAGCATTTT. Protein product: CASRMGVGNQPQHF.